These 32 T cell receptor beta chains were sequenced from one sample in a study of blood T cell repertoires in COVID-19. Generated by immunoSEQ multiplex PCR, the TCRdb table keeps only in-frame clones and is missing some. The sample carries 300,000 to 450,000 clones, 80% to 90% recorded once. Sequenced: PBMCs or T cells enriched from blood (not recorded which). The source of these receptors is a man between 18 and 35 years old who had recovered from COVID-19.

CDR3 DNA sequence: TGCAGCGCCCTGGGGCCCGGTACAGATACGCAGTATTTT. Its protein product is CSALGPGTDTQYF. The J gene is TRBJ2-3, the V gene TRBV29-1; D might be TRBD1 (5 bases). The CDR3 length is 13 residues. The V gene lost 7 bases and the J gene lost 3 bases, with 14 bases spanning the gap. CDR1 and CDR2 (germline): SQVTM, ANQGSEA.

This chain uses TRBV7-9 with TRBJ2-6, with 7 nucleotides matching TRBD1. The CDR3 is 18 residues long. V lost 5 bases, J lost 2 bases, and 12 bases stayed unmatched. CDR1 SEHNR and CDR2 FQNEAQ come from the germline V gene (reference sequence). The CDR3 DNA is TGTGCCAGCAGCCCCGGACAGGCAGTACGGACTGGGGCCAACGTCCTGACTTTC. Its protein is CASSPGQAVRTGANVLTF.

The V call is TRBV6-5, the J call TRBJ1-2; D perhaps matches TRBD1 (5 bases). CDR1 MNHEY and CDR2 SVGAGI come from the germline V gene. Trimming removed 3 bases at V and 3 bases at J, with 11 bases between. There are 14 residues in the CDR3. CDR3 bases: TGTGCCAGCAGTTATCGAGACAGCCACTATGGCTACACCTTC. Its protein product is CASSYRDSHYGYTF.

This chain links TRBV6-2 or TRBV6-3 with TRBJ2-1; 10 bases are a match to TRBD1. Germline loops: CDR1 MNHEY, CDR2 SVGEGT. This CDR3 region has 15 residues. V trimming: 5 bases; J trimming: 4 bases; junction bases outside the gene matches: 5. The CDR3 region has the DNA TGTGCCAGCAGTCCCGGGACAGGGGTATACAATGAGCAGTTCTTC. It codes for CASSPGTGVYNEQFF.

The J gene is TRBJ1-1, the V gene TRBV5-6, with D possibly TRBD1 on 5 matching bases. Per germline, CDR1 SGHDT and CDR2 YYEEEE. Trimming took off 2 bases at V and 2 bases at J, with 19 bases between the two ends. The CDR3 covers 17 residues. The CDR3 sequence is CASSFKINQGYNTEAFF. DNA for the CDR3: TGTGCCAGCAGCTTCAAAATCAATCAGGGTTACAACACTGAAGCTTTCTTT.

This chain's CDR3 is CASRPGGQYNSPLHF. The CDR3 DNA sequence: TGTGCCAGCAGGCCTGGCGGGCAGTATAATTCACCCCTCCACTTT. The chain is built from TRBV27 and TRBJ1-6, with no clear D. V gave up 6 bases and J gave up 4 bases, with 13 bases separating them. The CDR3 extends over 15 amino acids. Germline values: CDR1 MNHEY, CDR2 SMNVEV (reference sequence).

V is TRBV27 and J is TRBJ2-7; 7 bases align to TRBD1. J lost 3 bases, V lost 0 bases, and 5 bases had no gene match. Germline V gives CDR1 MNHEY, CDR2 SMNVEV (reference sequence). The CDR3 spans 15 residues. In nucleotides, the CDR3 is TGTGCCAGCAGTTTATCGATGGGACAGCGCTACGAGCAGTACTTC. Its translation is CASSLSMGQRYEQYF.

The V gene is TRBV4-3, the J gene TRBJ2-2; D remains ambiguous. Germline V CDR1 and CDR2: LGHNA, YSLEER. V was trimmed by 4 bases and J by 0 bases, leaving 15 bases between them. This CDR3 has 17 residues. The CDR3 DNA reads as TGCGCCAGCAGCCCTAGGCGGTTCATCGCGAACACCGGGGAGCTGTTTTTT. Its translation is CASSPRRFIANTGELFF.

V usage is TRBV12-5 and J usage is TRBJ2-1; 8 nucleotides agree with TRBD1. V lost 7 bases and J lost 9; bases outside the gene matches: 11. Germline assignment: CDR1 LGHNT and CDR2 FRNRAP. The CDR3 is 14 amino acids. In DNA form, the CDR3 reads TGTGCTAGTGAACTCGGACAGGGTTGGGGTGAGCAGTTCTTC. It is translated as CASELGQGWGEQFF.

The V and J genes are TRBV19 and TRBJ1-2; possibly TRBD1 for D (5 bases). The CDR3 spans 16 residues. Deletions cut 5 bases from V and 2 bases from J, with 18 bases between. CDR1 is LNHDA and CDR2 is SQIVND in the germline V gene (reference sequence). Here the CDR3 DNA reads TGTGCCAGTAGTCCACCCCCGGGGCGGGGGAACTATGGCTACACCTTC. This codes for CASSPPPGRGNYGYTF.

The V gene is TRBV5-6, the J gene TRBJ2-5; possible D gene TRBD2, 5 bases. The CDR3 length is 13 residues. The germline V gene has CDR1 SGHDT and CDR2 YYEEEE. V gave up 1 base and J gave up 5 bases, with 9 bases separating them. CDR3 DNA sequence: TGTGCCAGCAGCTTGACTAGTCTGGAGACCCAGTACTTC. Protein: CASSLTSLETQYF.

This rearrangement joins TRBV29-1 to TRBJ2-1; D might be TRBD2 (5 bases). V was trimmed by 4 bases and J by 6 bases, leaving 10 bases between them. Germline-derived CDR1 and CDR2 are SQVTM and ANQGSEA. There are 12 residues in the CDR3. The CDR3 nucleotides read TGCAGCGTTGTGCTAGCAGCCAATGAGCAGTTCTTC. It encodes CSVVLAANEQFF.

The chain recombines TRBV4-3 with TRBJ2-1, with 9 bases lining up with TRBD2. CDR3 length equals 15 residues. V lost 4 bases to trimming and J lost 4 bases; unmatched junction nucleotides: 5. CDR1 is LGHNA and CDR2 is YSLEER in the germline V gene. Written as DNA, the CDR3 is TGCGCCAGCAGCCGGGGACTAGCAGATTACAATGAGCAGTTCTTC. Translated: CASSRGLADYNEQFF.

The chain combines TRBV19 with TRBJ2-3; tentative D call: TRBD2 (6 bases). This CDR3 has 15 amino acids. The germline CDR1 and CDR2 sequences are LNHDA and SQIVND (reference sequence). Trimming removed 5 bases from V and 2 bases from J, with 14 bases in between. The CDR3 region is CASSPPGGVTDTQYF. The DNA for the CDR3 is TGTGCCAGTAGTCCACCCGGGGGAGTCACAGATACGCAGTATTTT.

This clone came up a few times. The CDR3 spells CASSEMGIERSNEQFF. CDR3 nucleotides: TGTGCCAGCAGTGAAATGGGTATAGAGAGGTCCAATGAGCAGTTCTTC. The chain uses TRBV2 and TRBJ2-1; D gene unclear. Germline CDR1 is SNHLY and CDR2 is FYNNEI. The V end was cut by 2 bases, the J end by 6 bases, with 17 bases between. The CDR3 covers 16 residues.

The chain employs TRBV21-1 and TRBJ2-5; TRBD1 is the table's D call, not checked against the DNA. TRBV21-1 is described as a pseudogene. The CDR3 sequence is 15 residues long. The CDR3: CASSFPYGHKETQYF. The CDR3 DNA follows: TGTGCCAGCAGCTTTCCGTATGGACATAAAGAGACCCAGTACTTC.

The chain uses TRBV21-1 and TRBJ2-5; the DNA was not compared with TRBD2, the D call given in the table. TRBV21-1 is tagged as a pseudogene. This CDR3 has 15 amino acids. This CDR3 reads CASSKLAGGLETQYF. The CDR3 region has the DNA TGTGCCAGCAGCAAACTAGCGGGCGGATTGGAGACCCAGTACTTC.

The chain links TRBV6-5 to TRBJ2-1, with 10 bases lining up with TRBD1. Trimming took 4 bases from V and 10 from J; bases not matched to a gene: 10. Germline V gene sequence: CDR1 MNHEY, CDR2 SVGAGI. The length of the CDR3 is 15 residues. Written as DNA, the CDR3 is TGTGCCAGCAGTTTACCCCGACAGGGGGCACGAGAGCAGTTCTTC. It codes for CASSLPRQGAREQFF.

This chain links TRBV2 with TRBJ1-6, with D possibly TRBD1 on 5 matching bases. From germline, CDR1 is SNHLY and CDR2 FYNNEI. The length of the CDR3 is 16 residues. Deletions cut 6 bases from V and 3 bases from J, with 15 bases between. DNA of the CDR3: TGTGCCAGCAGCTATACAGGAGGGAGCTATAATTCACCCCTCCACTTT. This encodes CASSYTGGSYNSPLHF.

V is TRBV10-3 and J is TRBJ1-2; D is undetermined. Germline loops: CDR1 ENHRY, CDR2 SYGVKD. The germline V and J ends were trimmed by 0 bases and 7 bases, with 9 bases remaining between them. The CDR3 covers 13 residues. The CDR3 region is CAISESREAGYTF. CDR3 sequence (DNA): TGTGCCATCAGTGAGTCTCGGGAAGCTGGCTACACCTTC.

The V call is TRBV6-1, the J call TRBJ2-7; D unresolved. Trimming took 0 bases from V and 3 from J, leaving 12 bases between them. The CDR3 has 15 amino acids. Germline V gene data show CDR1 as MNHNS and CDR2 as SASEGT. The CDR3 nucleotides are TGTGCCAGCAGTGAAGCTTCGTTTCGGAGCTACGAGCAGTACTTC. Encoded protein: CASSEASFRSYEQYF.

This chain uses TRBV18 with TRBJ1-4; 10 nucleotides match TRBD1. Germline lookup yields CDR1 KGHSH and CDR2 LQKENI. The CDR3 runs 15 residues. J was trimmed by 7 bases and V by 6 bases; bases with no gene match: 8. This CDR3 reads CASSRPGQGREKLFF. CDR3 DNA: TGTGCCAGCTCCCGACCGGGACAGGGGCGTGAAAAACTGTTTTTT.

This chain uses TRBV5-1 with TRBJ2-1; a weak D match, TRBD2 (6 bases). V dropped 2 bases and J dropped 9 bases, with 12 bases sitting between them. CDR3 length: 13 amino acids. Germline V CDR1 and CDR2: SGHRS, YFSETQ. DNA of the CDR3: TGCGCCAGCAGCTTAACAGCGGGTCCTGAGCAGTTCTTC. It codes for CASSLTAGPEQFF.

The rearrangement joins TRBV9 to TRBJ1-6; D perhaps matches TRBD1 (5 bases). The V and J ends lost 3 bases and 7 bases respectively, with 11 bases between them. Germline V gene data show CDR1 as SGDLS and CDR2 as YYNGEE. CDR3 length: 14 residues. As DNA, the CDR3 is TGTGCCAGCAGCGAAGGGGTGGGGAATTCACCCCTCCACTTT. Its translation: CASSEGVGNSPLHF.

This clone was observed a few times. This chain connects TRBV29-1 to TRBJ1-2; tentatively, D is TRBD1 (5 bases). Germline lookup yields CDR1 SQVTM and CDR2 ANQGSEA. V lost 6 bases to trimming and J lost 0 bases, with 8 bases between them. This CDR3 region has 12 residues. The CDR3 nucleotides are TGCAGCGTAAGACAGACTAACTATGGCTACACCTTC. It encodes CSVRQTNYGYTF. Filled out from reference TRBV29-1 and TRBJ1-2, the complete variable domain reads SAVISQKPSRDICQRGTSLTIQCQVDSQVTMMFWYRQQPGQSLTLIATANQGSEATYESGFVIDKFPISRPNLTFSTLTVSNMSPEDSSIYLCSVRQTNYGYTFGSGTRLTVV.

This clone was detected only once. The chain joins TRBV5-1 to TRBJ2-1, with D perhaps TRBD2 (5 bases). CDR1 is SGHRS and CDR2 is YFSETQ in the germline V gene. There are 16 residues in the CDR3. The ends were cut back, 2 bases at V and 0 bases at J, with 12 bases in the middle. The CDR3 DNA reads as TGCGCCAGCAGCTTAGTAGCGTCTAGCTCCTACAATGAGCAGTTCTTC. This encodes CASSLVASSSYNEQFF.

This chain connects TRBV19 to TRBJ2-3, with D perhaps matching TRBD2 (5 bases). V was trimmed by 3 bases and J by 11 bases, leaving 15 bases between them. The CDR3 totals 13 residues. The germline gives CDR1 LNHDA, CDR2 SQIVND (reference sequence). Here the CDR3 DNA reads TGTGCCAGTAGTATGCGGGTAGATTTTCAGCAGTATTTT. Its translation is CASSMRVDFQQYF.

The chain uses TRBV3-1 (or the pseudogene TRBV3-2) and TRBJ2-3; the D is unclear. Trimming cost V 1 base and J 4 bases, with 3 bases left between them. The CDR3 has 12 residues. Germline values: CDR1 LGHDT, CDR2 YNNKEL (reference sequence). The CDR3: CASSQASDTQYF. The CDR3 coding sequence is TGTGCCAGCAGCCAAGCATCAGATACGCAGTATTTT.

The chain uses TRBV7-6 and TRBJ1-4, with D possibly being TRBD1 (5 bases). V shed 5 bases and J shed 5 bases, with 21 bases lying between them. CDR1 is SGHVS, CDR2 FNYEAQ, per germline. This CDR3 has 17 residues. The CDR3: CASSAPKTIRGNEKLFF. The CDR3 bases are TGTGCCAGCAGCGCCCCTAAGACGATACGGGGGAATGAAAAACTGTTTTTT.

Only one count was recorded for this clone. The chain couples TRBV18 to TRBJ1-6; 9 bases line up with TRBD1. Germline V gene lookup returns CDR1 KGHSH and CDR2 LQKENI. This CDR3 contains 16 residues. The V gene end was trimmed by 3 bases and the J gene end by 10 bases; junction bases not matched to a gene: 10. The CDR3 DNA sequence: TGTGCCAGCTCACCGTCTGGACAGGGGAGGAACTCACCCCTCCACTTT. It codes for CASSPSGQGRNSPLHF.

The chain is built from TRBV9 and TRBJ1-1; D ambiguous. Trimming removed 0 bases from V and 11 bases from J, with 20 bases in between. The germline V gene has CDR1 SGDLS and CDR2 YYNGEE. The CDR3 consists of 15 residues. The DNA of the CDR3 is TGTGCCAGCAGCGTAGATACAGCCCCGCGCCGGGAGGCTTTCTTT. It is translated as CASSVDTAPRREAFF. Full variable domain (rest looked up from reference TRBV9 and TRBJ1-1): DSGVTQTPKHLITATGQRVTLRCSPRSGDLSVYWYQQSLDQGLQFLIQYYNGEERAKGNILERFSAQQFPDLHSELNLSSLELGDSALYFCASSVDTAPRREAFFGQGTRLTVV.

The chain has TRBV4-2 and TRBJ2-3; 9 positions agree with TRBD2. In germline, CDR1 is LGHNA, CDR2 YNFKEQ. The length of the CDR3 is 16 residues. The V gene end was trimmed by 1 base and the J gene end by 4 bases; junction bases not matched to a gene: 6. The CDR3 region is CASSQGDASGADTQYF. DNA for the CDR3: TGTGCCAGCAGCCAAGGAGATGCTAGCGGGGCAGATACGCAGTATTTT.